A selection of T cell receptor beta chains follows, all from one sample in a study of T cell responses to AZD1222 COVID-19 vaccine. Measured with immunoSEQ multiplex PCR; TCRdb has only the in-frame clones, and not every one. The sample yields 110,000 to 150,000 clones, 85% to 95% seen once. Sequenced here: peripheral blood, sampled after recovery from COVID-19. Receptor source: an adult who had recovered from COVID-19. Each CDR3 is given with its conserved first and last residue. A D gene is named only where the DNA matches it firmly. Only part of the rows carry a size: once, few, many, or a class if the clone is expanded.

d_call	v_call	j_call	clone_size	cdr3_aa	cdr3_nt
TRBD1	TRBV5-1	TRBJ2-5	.	CASSGGDRVEETQYF	TGCGCCAGCAGCGGGGGGGACAGGGTCGAAGAGACCCAGTACTTC
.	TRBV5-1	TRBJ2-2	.	CASSKQDANTGELFF	TGCGCCAGCAGCAAACAGGACGCGAACACCGGGGAGCTGTTTTTT
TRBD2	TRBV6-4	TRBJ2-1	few	CASSDSASGSNEQFF	TGTGCCAGCAGTGACTCGGCTAGCGGGAGTAATGAGCAGTTCTTC
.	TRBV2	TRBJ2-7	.	CASTRDGEQYF	TGTGCCAGCACCCGGGACGGCGAGCAGTACTTC
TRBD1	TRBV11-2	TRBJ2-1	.	CASSTHRGLGKNEQFF	TGTGCCAGCAGCACACACAGGGGGCTTGGGAAGAATGAGCAGTTCTTC
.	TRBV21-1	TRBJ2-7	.	CASSRRETGGSYEQYF	TGTGCCAGCAGCCGTCGAGAGACAGGGGGCTCCTACGAGCAGTACTTC
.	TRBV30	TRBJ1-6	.	CAWRSQGLHSPLHF	TGTGCCTGGAGATCCCAGGGTTTACATTCACCCCTCCACTTT
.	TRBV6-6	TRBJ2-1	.	CASRHLGREFYNEQFF	TGTGCCAGCAGGCACCTTGGACGGGAGTTCTACAATGAGCAGTTCTTC
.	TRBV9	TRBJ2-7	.	CASSPGQGYEQYF	TGTGCCAGCAGCCCCGGGCAGGGGTACGAGCAGTACTTC
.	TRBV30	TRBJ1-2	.	CAWRSVGMGSGYTF	TGTGCCTGGAGGTCCGTGGGGATGGGAAGTGGCTACACCTTC
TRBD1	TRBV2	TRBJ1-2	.	CASSEVLTGLGYTF	TGTGCCAGCAGTGAGGTTTTGACAGGGCTTGGCTACACCTTC
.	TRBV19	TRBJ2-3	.	CASSTSAYTDTQYF	TGTGCCAGTAGTACTAGCGCCTACACAGATACGCAGTATTTT
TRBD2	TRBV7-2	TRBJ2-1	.	CASSYTSGTTYNEQFF	TGTGCCAGCAGCTATACTAGCGGGACAACCTACAATGAGCAGTTCTTC
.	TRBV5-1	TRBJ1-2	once	CASSLTFNYGYTF	TGCGCCAGCAGCCTGACGTTCAACTATGGCTACACCTTC
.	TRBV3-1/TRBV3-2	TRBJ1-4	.	CASSPGGPRLFF	TGTGCCAGCAGCCCGGGGGGCCCAAGACTGTTTTTT
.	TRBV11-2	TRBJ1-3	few	CASRLGSPGNTIYF	TGTGCCAGCAGATTAGGGTCCCCTGGAAACACCATATATTTT
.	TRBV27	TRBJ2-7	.	CASSDRLSYEQYF	TGTGCCAGCAGTGACAGATTATCCTACGAGCAGTACTTC
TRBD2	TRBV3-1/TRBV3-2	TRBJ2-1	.	CASSQEGEGSYNEQFF	TGTGCCAGCAGCCAAGAGGGGGAGGGCTCCTACAATGAGCAGTTCTTC
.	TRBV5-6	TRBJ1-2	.	CASSSRALGNYGYTF	TGTGCCAGCAGCTCTAGGGCTTTGGGCAACTATGGCTACACCTTC
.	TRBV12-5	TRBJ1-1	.	CASGLFNVTAGGNTEAFF	TGTGCTAGTGGTTTGTTCAACGTAACAGCGGGGGGAAACACTGAAGCTTTCTTT
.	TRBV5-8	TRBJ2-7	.	CASSLDTGREQYF	TGTGCCAGCAGCTTGGATACAGGGAGGGAGCAGTACTTC
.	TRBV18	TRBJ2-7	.	CASSRGSGSYEQYF	TGTGCCAGCTCACGGGGTTCGGGCTCCTACGAGCAGTACTTC
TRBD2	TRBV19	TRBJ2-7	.	CASSMRAGADYEQYF	TGTGCCAGTAGTATGAGGGCGGGAGCGGATTACGAGCAGTACTTC
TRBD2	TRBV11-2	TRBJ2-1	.	CASRKGGSLSYNEQFF	TGTGCCAGCAGGAAGGGAGGGTCCCTCTCCTACAATGAGCAGTTCTTC
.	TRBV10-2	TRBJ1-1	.	CASSEFSTVEAFF	TGCGCCAGCAGTGAGTTCTCGACGGTTGAAGCTTTCTTT
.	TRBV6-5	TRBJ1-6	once	CATLAAGYNSPLHF	TGTGCCACCCTCGCAGCAGGTTATAATTCACCCCTCCACTTT
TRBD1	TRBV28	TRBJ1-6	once	CASSSYGTEQNSPLHF	TGTGCCAGCAGTTCCTACGGGACAGAACAAAATTCACCCCTCCACTTT
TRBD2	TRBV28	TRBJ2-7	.	CASASGDLSYEQYF	TGTGCCAGCGCTAGCGGGGACCTTTCCTACGAGCAGTACTTC
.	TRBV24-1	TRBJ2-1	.	CATSGRPFNNEQFF	TGTGCCACCAGTGGGAGGCCCTTCAACAATGAGCAGTTCTTC
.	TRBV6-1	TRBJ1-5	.	CASSEGSWSNQPQHF	TGTGCCAGCAGTGAAGGCTCGTGGAGCAATCAGCCCCAGCATTTT
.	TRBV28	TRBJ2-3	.	CASSKSYLITQYF	TGTGCCAGCAGTAAAAGTTACCTTATTACGCAGTATTTT
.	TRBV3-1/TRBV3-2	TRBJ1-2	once	CASSQLTGTDGYTF	TGTGCCAGCAGCCAATTGACCGGTACGGATGGCTACACCTTC
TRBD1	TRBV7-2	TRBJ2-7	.	CASSYVTGGSYEQYF	TGTGCCAGCAGTTATGTCACAGGGGGCTCCTACGAGCAGTACTTC
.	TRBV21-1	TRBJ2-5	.	CASSKYGTGVQETQYF	TGTGCCAGCAGCAAATATGGGACAGGGGTTCAAGAGACCCAGTACTTC
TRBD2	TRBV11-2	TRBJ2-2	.	CASSLSGRSKVNTGELFF	TGTGCCAGCAGCTTAAGCGGGAGAAGTAAGGTTAACACCGGGGAGCTGTTTTTT
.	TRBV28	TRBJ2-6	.	CASVRSGANVLTF	TGTGCCAGCGTTCGCTCTGGGGCCAACGTCCTGACTTTC
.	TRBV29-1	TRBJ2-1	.	CSVGILFNEQFF	TGCAGCGTTGGAATTCTTTTCAATGAGCAGTTCTTC
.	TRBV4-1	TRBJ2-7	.	CASSQERDSSYEQYF	TGCGCCAGCAGCCAAGAGCGGGACAGCTCCTACGAGCAGTACTTC
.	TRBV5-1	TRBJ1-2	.	CASSLNPGDLGYGYTF	TGCGCCAGCAGCTTAAACCCAGGGGACCTAGGCTATGGCTACACCTTC
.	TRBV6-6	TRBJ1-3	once	CASREGAGNTIYF	TGTGCCAGCAGAGAGGGGGCTGGAAACACCATATATTTT
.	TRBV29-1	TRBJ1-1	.	CSVQLGNTEAFF	TGCAGCGTTCAGTTGGGGAACACTGAAGCTTTCTTT
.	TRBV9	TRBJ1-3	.	CASSAVPGGGPPSGNTIYF	TGTGCCAGCAGCGCAGTTCCGGGCGGGGGGCCACCCTCTGGAAACACCATATATTTT
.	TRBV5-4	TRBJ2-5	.	CASSLEDPYQETQYF	TGTGCCAGCAGCTTGGAGGACCCTTACCAAGAGACCCAGTACTTC
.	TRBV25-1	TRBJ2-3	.	CASSEFDRMSTDTQYF	TGTGCCAGCAGTGAATTTGACAGGATGAGCACAGATACGCAGTATTTT
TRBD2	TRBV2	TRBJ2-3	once	CASGGKLAGDTQYF	TGTGCCAGCGGGGGGAAGCTAGCGGGAGATACGCAGTATTTT
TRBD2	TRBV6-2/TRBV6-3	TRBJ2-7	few	CASSLTSARFYEQYF	TGTGCCAGCAGCCTCACTAGCGCAAGATTCTACGAGCAGTACTTC
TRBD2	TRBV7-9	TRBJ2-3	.	CASSSLSGRDTDTQYF	TGTGCCAGCAGCTCCCTTAGCGGGAGAGACACAGATACGCAGTATTTT